This T cell receptor (beta chain) was captured by sequencing in a study of CD8 T cells in ankylosing spondylitis. Findings and caveats of the study: Matched ankylosing spondylitis synovial fluid reportedly showed significant enrichment of disease-linked clones. Roughly 8 highly homologous variants made up a TCR beta motif that seemed to typify ankylosing spondylitis blood. Some motif variants were previously reported in reactive arthritis synovial fluid and blood.

This clonotype occurred many times. The antigen remains unidentified. The germline gives CDR1 KGHDR, CDR2 SFDVKD. V lost 3 bases to trimming and J lost 5 bases, with 16 bases between them. The CDR3 totals 16 residues. Preparation of TCR beta libraries was done by quantitative 5'-RACE with molecular barcodes. A single record per CDR3 protein comes from TCRdb applying MiXCR to the 5' RACE reads. The data contain 250,000 to 300,000 distinct CDR3 sequences, roughly 20% of them seen just once; the ten biggest clones take up roughly 8%. Sample: blood, either unsorted or a sorted T cell fraction (not recorded which). V and J are TRBV24-1 and TRBJ1-5, with D maybe TRBD1 (6 bases). The clonotype originates from a male donor with ankylosing spondylitis or in good health (not recorded which). CDR3 DNA: TGTGCCACCAGTGATGGGGGCAGGGCCCGGGATCAGCCCCAGCATTTT. It specifies CATSDGGRARDQPQHF.